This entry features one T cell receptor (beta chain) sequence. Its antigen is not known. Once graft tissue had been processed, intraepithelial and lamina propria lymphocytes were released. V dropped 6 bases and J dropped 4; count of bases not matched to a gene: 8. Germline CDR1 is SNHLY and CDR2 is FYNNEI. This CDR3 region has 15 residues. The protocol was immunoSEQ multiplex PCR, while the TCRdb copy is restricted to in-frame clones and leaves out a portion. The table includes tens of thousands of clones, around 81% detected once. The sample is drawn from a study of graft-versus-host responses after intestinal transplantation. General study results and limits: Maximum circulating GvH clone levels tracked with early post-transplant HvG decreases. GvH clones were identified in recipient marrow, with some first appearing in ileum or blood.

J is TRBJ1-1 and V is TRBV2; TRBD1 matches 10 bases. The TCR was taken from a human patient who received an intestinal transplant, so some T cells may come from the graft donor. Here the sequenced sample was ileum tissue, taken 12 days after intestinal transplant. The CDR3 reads CASRPTGGGSTEAFF. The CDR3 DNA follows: TGTGCCAGCAGGCCGACAGGGGGCGGAAGCACTGAAGCTTTCTTT.